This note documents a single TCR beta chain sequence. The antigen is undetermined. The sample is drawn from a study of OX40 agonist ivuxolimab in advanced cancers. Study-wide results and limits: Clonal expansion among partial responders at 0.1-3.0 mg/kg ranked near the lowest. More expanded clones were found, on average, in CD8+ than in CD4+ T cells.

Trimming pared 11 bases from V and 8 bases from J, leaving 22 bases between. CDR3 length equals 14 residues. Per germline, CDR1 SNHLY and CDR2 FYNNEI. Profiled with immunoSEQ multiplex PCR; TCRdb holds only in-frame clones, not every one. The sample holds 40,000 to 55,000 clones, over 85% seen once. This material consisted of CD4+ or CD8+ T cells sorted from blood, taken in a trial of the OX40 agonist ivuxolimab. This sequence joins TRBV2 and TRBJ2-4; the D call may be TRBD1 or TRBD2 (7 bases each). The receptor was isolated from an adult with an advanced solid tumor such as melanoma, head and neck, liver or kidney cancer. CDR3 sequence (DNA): TGTGCCTCTCAGGGGGGGAGGGAACTGGACATTCAGTACTTC. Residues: CASQGGRELDIQYF.